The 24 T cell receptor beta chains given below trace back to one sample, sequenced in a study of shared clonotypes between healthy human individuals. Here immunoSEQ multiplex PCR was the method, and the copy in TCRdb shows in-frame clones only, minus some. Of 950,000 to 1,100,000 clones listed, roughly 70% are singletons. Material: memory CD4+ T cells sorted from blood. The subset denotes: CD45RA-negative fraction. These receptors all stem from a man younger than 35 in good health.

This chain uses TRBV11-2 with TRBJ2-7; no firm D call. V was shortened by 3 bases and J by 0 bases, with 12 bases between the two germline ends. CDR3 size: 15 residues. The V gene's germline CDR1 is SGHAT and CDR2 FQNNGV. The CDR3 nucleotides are TGTGCCAGCAGCTTTACGGCGCAGTCCTCCTACGAGCAGTACTTC. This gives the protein CASSFTAQSSYEQYF. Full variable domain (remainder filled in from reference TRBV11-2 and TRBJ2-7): EAGVAQSPRYKIIEKRQSVAFWCNPISGHATLYWYQQILGQGPKLLIQFQNNGVVDDSQLPKDRFSAERLKGVDSTLKIQPAKLEDSAVYLCASSFTAQSSYEQYFGPGTRLTVT.

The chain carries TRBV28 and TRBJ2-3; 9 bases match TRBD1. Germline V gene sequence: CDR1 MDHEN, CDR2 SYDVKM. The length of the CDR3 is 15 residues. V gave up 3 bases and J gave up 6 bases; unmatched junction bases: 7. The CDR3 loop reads CASSFGDRVSDTQYF. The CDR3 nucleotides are TGTGCCAGCAGTTTCGGGGACAGGGTCTCGGATACGCAGTATTTT.

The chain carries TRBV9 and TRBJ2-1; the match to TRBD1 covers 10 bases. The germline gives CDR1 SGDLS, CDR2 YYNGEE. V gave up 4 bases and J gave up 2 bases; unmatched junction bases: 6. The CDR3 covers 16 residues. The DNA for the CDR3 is TGTGCCAGCAGCCAGCCGGGACAGGGGCCCTACAATGAGCAGTTCTTC. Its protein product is CASSQPGQGPYNEQFF.

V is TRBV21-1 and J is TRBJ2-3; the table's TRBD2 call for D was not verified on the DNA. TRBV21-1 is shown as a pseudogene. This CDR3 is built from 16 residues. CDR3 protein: CASSKGIAEITDTQYF. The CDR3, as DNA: TGTGCCAGCAGCAAGGGAATAGCGGAAATCACAGATACGCAGTATTTT.

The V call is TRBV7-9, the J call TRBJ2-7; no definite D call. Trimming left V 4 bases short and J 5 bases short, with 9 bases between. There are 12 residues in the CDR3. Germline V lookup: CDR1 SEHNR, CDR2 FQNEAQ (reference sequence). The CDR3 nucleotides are TGTGCCAGCAGCTCCTCCCCTAACGAGCAGTACTTC. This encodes CASSSSPNEQYF. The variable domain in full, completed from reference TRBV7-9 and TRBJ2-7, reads DTGVSQNPRHKITKRGQNVTFRCDPISEHNRLYWYRQTLGQGPEFLTYFQNEAQLEKSRLLSDRFSAERPKGSFSTLEIQRTEQGDSAMYLCASSSSPNEQYFGPGTRLTVT.

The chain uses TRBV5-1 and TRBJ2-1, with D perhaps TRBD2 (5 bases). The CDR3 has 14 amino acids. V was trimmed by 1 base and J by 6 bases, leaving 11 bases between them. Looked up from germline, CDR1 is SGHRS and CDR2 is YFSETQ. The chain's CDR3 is CASSLRTEGNEQFF. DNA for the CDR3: TGCGCCAGCAGCTTGAGGACCGAGGGCAATGAGCAGTTCTTC.

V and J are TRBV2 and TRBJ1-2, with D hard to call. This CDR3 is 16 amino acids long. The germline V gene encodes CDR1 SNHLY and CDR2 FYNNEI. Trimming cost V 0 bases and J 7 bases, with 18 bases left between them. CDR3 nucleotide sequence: TGTGCCAGCAGTGAAGCGGGGTTGAGGGCTGCTATTGGCTACACCTTC. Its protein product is CASSEAGLRAAIGYTF.

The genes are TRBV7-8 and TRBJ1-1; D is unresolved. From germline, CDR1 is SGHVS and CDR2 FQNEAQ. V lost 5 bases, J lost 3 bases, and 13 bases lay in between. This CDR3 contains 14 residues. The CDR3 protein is CASSIQHKDTEAFF. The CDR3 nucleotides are TGTGCCAGCAGCATCCAACACAAGGACACTGAAGCTTTCTTT. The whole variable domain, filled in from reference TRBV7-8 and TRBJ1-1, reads GAGVSQSPRYKVAKRGQDVALRCDPISGHVSLFWYQQALGQGPEFLTYFQNEAQLDKSGLPSDRFFAERPEGSVSTLKIQRTQQEDSAVYLCASSIQHKDTEAFFGQGTRLTVV.

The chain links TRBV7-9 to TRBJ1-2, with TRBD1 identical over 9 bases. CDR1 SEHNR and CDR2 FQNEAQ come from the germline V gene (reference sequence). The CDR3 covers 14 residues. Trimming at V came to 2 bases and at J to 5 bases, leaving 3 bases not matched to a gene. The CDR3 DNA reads TGTGCCAGCAGCTTATCCGGGACAGGGTATGGCTACACCTTC. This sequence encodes CASSLSGTGYGYTF.

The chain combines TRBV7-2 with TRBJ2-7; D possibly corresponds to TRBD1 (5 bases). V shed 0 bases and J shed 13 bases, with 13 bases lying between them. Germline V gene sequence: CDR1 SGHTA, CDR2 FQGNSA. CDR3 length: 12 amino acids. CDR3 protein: CASSLADSFLYF. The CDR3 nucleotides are TGTGCCAGCAGCTTAGCTGACAGCTTCCTTTACTTC.

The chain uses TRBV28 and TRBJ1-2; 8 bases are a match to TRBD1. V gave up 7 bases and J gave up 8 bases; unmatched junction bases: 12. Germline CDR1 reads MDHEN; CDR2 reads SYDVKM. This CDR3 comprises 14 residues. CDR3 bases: TGTGCCAGCATCGCCTCGGACAGGGTGAGGGGCTACACCTTC. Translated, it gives CASIASDRVRGYTF.

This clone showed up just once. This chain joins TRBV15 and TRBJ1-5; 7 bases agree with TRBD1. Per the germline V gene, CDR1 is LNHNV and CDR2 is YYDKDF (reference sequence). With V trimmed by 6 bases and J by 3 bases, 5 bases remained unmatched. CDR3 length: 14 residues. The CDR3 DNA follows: TGTGCCACCAGTGAGGGACAGCTCAATCAGCCCCAGCATTTT. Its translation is CATSEGQLNQPQHF.

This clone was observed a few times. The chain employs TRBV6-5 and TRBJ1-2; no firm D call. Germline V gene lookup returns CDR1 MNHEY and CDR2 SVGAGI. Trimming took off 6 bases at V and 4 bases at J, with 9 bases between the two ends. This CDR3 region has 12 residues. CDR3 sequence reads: CASSLDLYGYTF. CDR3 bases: TGTGCCAGCAGCCTCGACCTCTATGGCTACACCTTC.

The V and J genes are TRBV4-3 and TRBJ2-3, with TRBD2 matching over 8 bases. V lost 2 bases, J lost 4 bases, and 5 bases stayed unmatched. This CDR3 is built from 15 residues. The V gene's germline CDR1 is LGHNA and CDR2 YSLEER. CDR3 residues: CASSQSGLASDTQYF. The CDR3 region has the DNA TGCGCCAGCAGCCAATCCGGACTAGCATCAGATACGCAGTATTTT.

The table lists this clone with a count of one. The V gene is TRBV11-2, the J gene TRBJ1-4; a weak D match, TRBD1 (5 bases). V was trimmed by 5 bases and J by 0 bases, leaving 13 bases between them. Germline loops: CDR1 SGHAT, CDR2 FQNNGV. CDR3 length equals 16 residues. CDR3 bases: TGTGCCAGCAGCGCGGGGGGAGCACCAACTAATGAAAAACTGTTTTTT. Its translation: CASSAGGAPTNEKLFF.

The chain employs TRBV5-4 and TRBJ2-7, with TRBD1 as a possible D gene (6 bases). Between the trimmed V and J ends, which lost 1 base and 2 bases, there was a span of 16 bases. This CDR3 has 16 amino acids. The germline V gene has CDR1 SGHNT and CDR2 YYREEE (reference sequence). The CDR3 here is CASSLPGRDTPYEQYF. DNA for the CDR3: TGTGCCAGCAGCTTGCCGGGCCGGGACACTCCCTACGAGCAGTACTTC.

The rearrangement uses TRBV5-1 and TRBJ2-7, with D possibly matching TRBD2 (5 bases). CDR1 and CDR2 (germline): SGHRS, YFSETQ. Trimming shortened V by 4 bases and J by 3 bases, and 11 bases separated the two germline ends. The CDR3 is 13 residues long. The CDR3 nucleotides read TGCGCCAGCAGCCTCCATGCGGGCTACGAGCAGTACTTC. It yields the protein CASSLHAGYEQYF.

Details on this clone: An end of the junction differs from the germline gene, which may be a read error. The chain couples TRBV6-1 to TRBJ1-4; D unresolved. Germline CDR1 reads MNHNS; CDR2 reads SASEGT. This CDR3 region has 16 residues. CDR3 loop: CAISESHPQAGEKLFF. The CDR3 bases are TGTGCCATCAGTGAGTCCCATCCGCAGGCTGGTGAAAAACTGTTTTTT.

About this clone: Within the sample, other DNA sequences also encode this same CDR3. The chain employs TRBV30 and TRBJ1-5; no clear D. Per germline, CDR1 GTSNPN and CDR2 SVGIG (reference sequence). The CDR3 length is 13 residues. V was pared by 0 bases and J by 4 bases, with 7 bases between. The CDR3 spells CAWSVQGNQPQHF. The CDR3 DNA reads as TGTGCCTGGAGTGTACAAGGAAATCAGCCCCAGCATTTT. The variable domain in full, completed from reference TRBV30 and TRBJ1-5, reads SQTIHQWPATLVQPVGSPLSLECTVEGTSNPNLYWYRQAAGRGLQLLFYSVGIGQISSEVPQNLSASRPQDRQFILSSKKLLLSDSGFYLCAWSVQGNQPQHFGDGTRLSIL.

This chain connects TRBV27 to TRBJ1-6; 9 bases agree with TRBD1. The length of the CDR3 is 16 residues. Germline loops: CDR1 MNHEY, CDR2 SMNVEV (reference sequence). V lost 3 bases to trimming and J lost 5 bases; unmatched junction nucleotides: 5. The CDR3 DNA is TGTGCCAGCAGTTTTACAGGGGGCTTCGATAATTCACCCCTCCACTTT. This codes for CASSFTGGFDNSPLHF.

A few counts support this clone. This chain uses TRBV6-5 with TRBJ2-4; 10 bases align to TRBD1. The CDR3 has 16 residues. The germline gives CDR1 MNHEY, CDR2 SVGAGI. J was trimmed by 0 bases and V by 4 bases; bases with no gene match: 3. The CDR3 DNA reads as TGTGCCAGCAGTTCCGGGACAGGGGAAGCCAAAAACATTCAGTACTTC. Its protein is CASSSGTGEAKNIQYF.

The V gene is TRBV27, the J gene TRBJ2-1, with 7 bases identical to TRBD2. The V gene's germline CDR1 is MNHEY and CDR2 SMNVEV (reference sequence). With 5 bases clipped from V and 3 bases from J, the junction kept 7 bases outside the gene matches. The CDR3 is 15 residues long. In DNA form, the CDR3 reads TGTGCCAGCAGTCCTTTAGGGGAGGGCTACAATGAGCAGTTCTTC. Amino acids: CASSPLGEGYNEQFF.

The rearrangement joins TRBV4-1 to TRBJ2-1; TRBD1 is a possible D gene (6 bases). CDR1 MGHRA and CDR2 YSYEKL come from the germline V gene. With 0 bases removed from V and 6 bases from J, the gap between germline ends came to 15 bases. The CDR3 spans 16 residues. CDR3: CASSQDLQGRPNEQFF. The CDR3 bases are TGCGCCAGCAGCCAAGATTTGCAGGGGCGACCCAATGAGCAGTTCTTC.

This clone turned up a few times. The CDR3 sequence: CASSESGRVTEAFF. The CDR3 bases are TGTGCCAGCAGTGAATCAGGCAGGGTCACTGAAGCTTTCTTT. V gene TRBV6-1 combines with J gene TRBJ1-1; tentatively, D is TRBD1 (5 bases). The CDR3 is made up of 14 amino acids. Looked up from germline, CDR1 is MNHNS and CDR2 is SASEGT. Trimming stripped 2 bases from V and 4 bases from J, with 11 bases between.